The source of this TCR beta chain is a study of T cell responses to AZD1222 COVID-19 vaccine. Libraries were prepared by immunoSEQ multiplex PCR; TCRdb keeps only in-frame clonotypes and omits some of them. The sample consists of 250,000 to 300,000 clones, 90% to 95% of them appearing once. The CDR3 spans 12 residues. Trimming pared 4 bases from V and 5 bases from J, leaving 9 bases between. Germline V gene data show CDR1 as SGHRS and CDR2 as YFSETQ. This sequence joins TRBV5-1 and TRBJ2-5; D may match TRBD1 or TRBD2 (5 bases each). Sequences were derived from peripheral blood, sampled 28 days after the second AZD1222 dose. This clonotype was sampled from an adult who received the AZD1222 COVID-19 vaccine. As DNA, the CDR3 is TGCGCCAGCAGCCAATGGGGGGAGACCCAGTACTTC. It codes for CASSQWGETQYF.